Listed below are T cell receptor beta chains from one sample, sequenced in a study of T cell responses to AZD1222 COVID-19 vaccine. Repertoires were generated with immunoSEQ multiplex PCR, while TCRdb's copy carries only in-frame clones and drops some. The table records about 94,000 clones, 85% of them present only once. This material consisted of peripheral blood, taken 28 days after the second AZD1222 dose. These receptors came from an adult who received the AZD1222 COVID-19 vaccine. Both conserved end residues are part of each CDR3. A D gene is named only where the DNA matches it firmly. Clone size is not always given. Where it is, it says once, few, many or a class for expanded clones.

DNA	CDR3	D	J	size	V
TGCGCCAGCAGCTTGGAGGGACAGGGTGGCGGGTCTTTCTTT	CASSLEGQGGGSFF	TRBD1	TRBJ1-1	-	TRBV5-1
TGTGCCAGCAGCGGGGGGACCACAGATACGCAGTATTTT	CASSGGTTDTQYF	TRBD2	TRBJ2-3	-	TRBV28
TGCGCCAGCAGTGAGTCGGGGGGCCAAACCTACAATGAGCAGTTCTTC	CASSESGGQTYNEQFF	-	TRBJ2-1	-	TRBV10-1
TGTGCCAGTCTCGGGACAGGCCCGAACACCGGGGAGCTGTTTTTT	CASLGTGPNTGELFF	TRBD1	TRBJ2-2	-	TRBV6-5
TGTGCCACCCCGCCCGGGACTAGCGGAGGGGATACGCAGTATTTT	CATPPGTSGGDTQYF	TRBD2	TRBJ2-3	-	TRBV24-1
TGTGCCAGTGGCGGTGGGCGTACTGAAGCTTTCTTT	CASGGGRTEAFF	-	TRBJ1-1	-	TRBV19
TGTGCCATCAGTGATGAGGGACTAGCGGGGAACGGCTACGAGCAGTACTTC	CAISDEGLAGNGYEQYF	TRBD2	TRBJ2-7	-	TRBV10-3
TGCGCCAGCAGTGAGACCCTAGCCGGCTACGAGCAGTACTTC	CASSETLAGYEQYF	-	TRBJ2-7	-	TRBV10-1
TGTGCCTGGAGTGCGTCCCGGGACAGGGGGCGGGTTTATGGCTACACCTTC	CAWSASRDRGRVYGYTF	TRBD1	TRBJ1-2	-	TRBV30
TGTGCCATCAGTGAGTCGCCAGCGGGGGGCTACAATGAGCAGTTCTTC	CAISESPAGGYNEQFF	TRBD2	TRBJ2-1	-	TRBV10-3
TGTGCCAGCAGCTTAGAGCTGCCGCCCTACGAGCAGTACTTC	CASSLELPPYEQYF	-	TRBJ2-7	-	TRBV11-2
TGTGCCAGCAGCTTGGGGACAGACTACACCGGGGAGCTGTTTTTT	CASSLGTDYTGELFF	-	TRBJ2-2	-	TRBV5-4
TGCGCCAGCAGTGAGTTTGCGGGGGCGACTCACTACGAGCAGTACTTC	CASSEFAGATHYEQYF	-	TRBJ2-7	once	TRBV10-1
TGTGCCAGCAGTTACTGGGCAGGAGGGACTGAAGCTTTCTTT	CASSYWAGGTEAFF	-	TRBJ1-1	-	TRBV6-2/TRBV6-3
TGTGCCAGCAGCAGTGGGATGACTGGAAACACCATATATTTT	CASSSGMTGNTIYF	-	TRBJ1-3	-	TRBV9
TGTGCCAGCAGCTACCCGGGACTAGCGGGACCCCAAGAGACCCAGTACTTC	CASSYPGLAGPQETQYF	TRBD2	TRBJ2-5	-	TRBV7-8
TGCGCCAGCAGGGCTGACTGGAAAGAGACCCAGTACTTC	CASRADWKETQYF	-	TRBJ2-5	once	TRBV10-2
TGTGCCAGCAGCCAACAGCAGGAATATAGCAATCAGCCCCAGCATTTT	CASSQQQEYSNQPQHF	-	TRBJ1-5	-	TRBV4-2
TGCAGCGTTGAAGCCCTCTTGGTGCCAGGTAATGAGCAGTTCTTC	CSVEALLVPGNEQFF	-	TRBJ2-1	-	TRBV29-1
TGCGCCAGCAGCTCACAACCTCCGGGACAGGGGATCCGAGATACGCAGTATTTT	CASSSQPPGQGIRDTQYF	TRBD1	TRBJ2-3	-	TRBV5-1
TGTGCCAGCAGTATTCAGGGGTCTCCTAACTATGGCTACACCTTC	CASSIQGSPNYGYTF	-	TRBJ1-2	-	TRBV27
TGTGCCAGCAGTGAATGGGATCAGGGGCCGGTTGTAGGGGAGCTGTTTTTT	CASSEWDQGPVVGELFF	-	TRBJ2-2	-	TRBV25-1
TGTGCCAGCAGCTTAGACGGGGATAGCAATCAGCCCCAGCATTTT	CASSLDGDSNQPQHF	-	TRBJ1-5	once	TRBV11-2
TGTGCCAGCAGTACCCCCGGTAGGTTGCATCAGCCCCAGCATTTT	CASSTPGRLHQPQHF	-	TRBJ1-5	-	TRBV28
TGTGCCAGTAGAAATTGGGGAACTGGAAACACCATATATTTT	CASRNWGTGNTIYF	-	TRBJ1-3	-	TRBV19
TGTGCCAGCTCACCCGTTCGGCCACCCCATAGCAATCAGCCCCAGCATTTT	CASSPVRPPHSNQPQHF	-	TRBJ1-5	once	TRBV18
TGTGCCACCAGTGACCCTCTAGGGCCGGGAGATACGCAGTATTTT	CATSDPLGPGDTQYF	-	TRBJ2-3	once	TRBV24-1
TGTGCCAGCAGTCCCCCAGGGTCGAGGACCTACGAGCAGTACTTC	CASSPPGSRTYEQYF	-	TRBJ2-7	-	TRBV6-2/TRBV6-3
TGTGCCAGCAGCCAAGGGGCGGTCGCCTCAAATTCACCCCTCCACTTT	CASSQGAVASNSPLHF	-	TRBJ1-6	-	TRBV7-6
TGTGCCTCCCAGCGGGATCGGGGCGGGGAGCTGTTTTTT	CASQRDRGGELFF	TRBD2	TRBJ2-2	-	TRBV6-4
TGTGCCAGCAGTTTATATGTTAGCGGGAGCCCTTTTCCCTACGAGCAGTACTTC	CASSLYVSGSPFPYEQYF	TRBD2	TRBJ2-7	-	TRBV27
TGCAGCGTCGATGCCGTAGCGGGAGACCGTGAAGAGACCCAGTACTTC	CSVDAVAGDREETQYF	TRBD2	TRBJ2-5	-	TRBV29-1
TGTGCCAGCAGCTTACGAGGCTACGGGGAAAACACCGGGGAGCTGTTTTTT	CASSLRGYGENTGELFF	-	TRBJ2-2	once	TRBV7-6
TGCGCCAGCAGCGGGACAGGGGATGGCTACACCTTC	CASSGTGDGYTF	TRBD1	TRBJ1-2	-	TRBV10-2
TGTGCCAGCAGCGTCGGGACAGTCGCAACTAATGAAAAACTGTTTTTT	CASSVGTVATNEKLFF	TRBD1	TRBJ1-4	-	TRBV9
TGTGCCAGCAGCTTGCAGGGTTGGTACGAGCAGTACTTC	CASSLQGWYEQYF	-	TRBJ2-7	-	TRBV5-5
TGCGCCAGCAGCGGACAGGGGACCGGGGAGCTGTTTTTT	CASSGQGTGELFF	TRBD1	TRBJ2-2	-	TRBV4-3
TGTGCCAGCAGCTTGGATGGCAGCTCCTCCACTGAAGCTTTCTTT	CASSLDGSSSTEAFF	-	TRBJ1-1	-	TRBV5-4
TGTGCCTGTCAGGACGGAAACACCATATATTTT	CACQDGNTIYF	-	TRBJ1-3	-	TRBV30
TGCAGCGTTGTAAATACAGGGGGCAATCTCAATGAGCGGTTCTTC	CSVVNTGGNLNERFF	TRBD1	TRBJ2-1	-	TRBV29-1
TGTGCCAGCACTGACAGGGGTCAGCCCCAGCATTTT	CASTDRGQPQHF	TRBD1	TRBJ1-5	few	TRBV2
TGCGCCAGCAGCTTGGATGTCACCATGAACACTGAAGCTTTCTTT	CASSLDVTMNTEAFF	-	TRBJ1-1	-	TRBV5-1
TGTGCCAGCAGCGTAGTGGGTAGCGGGACGAACACCGGGGAGCTGTTTTTT	CASSVVGSGTNTGELFF	TRBD2	TRBJ2-2	-	TRBV9
TGCGCCAGCAACCCGTCGGGAGGCACAGATACGCAGTATTTT	CASNPSGGTDTQYF	-	TRBJ2-3	once	TRBV5-1
TGTGCCAGCAGTTACTCGGCCACTTCGACGGCAGATACGCAGTATTTT	CASSYSATSTADTQYF	-	TRBJ2-3	-	TRBV6-5
TGTGCCACCAGCGACCCAACCAGCGGGAGGGCCGTCCATACGCAGTATTTT	CATSDPTSGRAVHTQYF	TRBD2	TRBJ2-3	-	TRBV15